The T cell receptor beta chain under discussion was sequenced for a study of identical twins. One entry per CDR3 protein results from TCRdb running MiXCR on the 5' RACE reads. The sample shows around 650,000 distinct CDR3 sequences, under 8.5% of them seen only once. The V and J ends lost 3 bases and 3 bases respectively, with 16 bases between them. This CDR3 contains 16 residues. CDR1 and CDR2 (germline): MDHEN, SYDVKM. As for this clonotype: The antigen is unknown.

Overall study findings and caveats: Out-of-frame alpha sequences shared by twins were enriched for low generation probability. Twin pairs had excess sharing that was weaker in beta out-of-frame sequences. A lower insertion count was a feature of abundant cord blood beta clonotypes, with no such feature in memory repertoires.

The same data also went into a second study, on yellow fever vaccine responses in identical twins. That study adds: Reported findings indicate that twins' vaccine T cell responses seemed partially convergent, partially personalized.

Sequenced input: PBMCs. This chain joins TRBV28 and TRBJ2-3; no clear D gene. The sequence was obtained from a woman aged 18-29 years in good health. The CDR3 coding sequence is TGTGCCAGCAGTTTCCTTGCCGACGGTTATACAGATACGCAGTATTTT. Its translation: CASSFLADGYTDTQYF.